This TCR beta chain was recorded in a study of T cell responses to AZD1222 COVID-19 vaccine. Assay used: immunoSEQ multiplex PCR; TCRdb lists only in-frame clones, some missing. The sample lists over 75,000 clones, around 90% occurring once. The CDR3 contains 15 residues. Per germline, CDR1 MGHRA and CDR2 YSYEKL. V gave up 0 bases and J gave up 5 bases, with 11 bases separating them. This chain connects TRBV4-1 to TRBJ1-5; D remains unclear. The clonotype was recovered from an adult in good health. Here the sequenced sample was peripheral blood, taken on day 0 of AZD1222 vaccination. Here the CDR3 reads CASSQEVQQYQPQHF. The CDR3 region has the DNA TGCGCCAGCAGCCAAGAGGTACAGCAATATCAGCCCCAGCATTTT.